This TCR beta chain was profiled in a study of T cell clusters in autoimmune cytopenias. Study-wide results and caveats: Primary autoimmune cytopenia patients appeared to lack physiological T cell clusters present in healthy donors. The T cell clusters came from computational analysis alone and lack functional validation. Healthy donors had roughly 3.3-fold more exclusive TRB clusters than active autoimmune hepatitis patients. No cluster-lack signature appeared between secondary cytopenia and chronic lymphocytic leukemia patients, apparently due to lymphoma masking.

One tube held mixed TRB-A and TRB-B primer pools for touch-down PCR. TCRdb re-called the multiplex PCR reads and shows each CDR3 protein once, DNA omitted. The listing records thousands of distinct CDR3 sequences. Tens of thousands of genome equivalents of blood DNA were amplified for TRB. This clonotype shows up as medium-sized by frequency. The antigen remains unidentified. The sequence was collected from a human donor with an autoimmune cytopenia or autoimmune hepatitis (not recorded which). The sequenced material came from peripheral blood.

Here the CDR3 reads CATLTPRDDYEQYF. The rearrangement links TRBV6-2 or TRBV6-3 to TRBJ2-7; without DNA, the TCRdb call of TRBD1 cannot be checked. Germline CDR1 MNHEY, CDR2 SVGEGT. The CDR3 loop spans 14 amino acids.